A selection of T cell receptor beta chains follows, all from one sample in a study of cytomegalovirus exposure and HLA in healthy donors. Sequencing was performed with immunoSEQ multiplex PCR; in TCRdb, only in-frame clones are kept and a portion is missing. The sample carries roughly 180,000 clones, 84% recorded once. Sequencing was performed on PBMCs. The source of these receptors is a girl under 18 in good health and CMV-seropositive. The CDR3 runs from the conserved cysteine through the conserved F or W. A D gene is named only where the DNA matches it firmly. Clone size is not always given. Where it is, it says once, few, many or a class for expanded clones.

v_gene	abundance	j_gene	d_gene	CDR3nt	CDR3aa
TRBV4-1	-	TRBJ2-3	TRBD2	TGCGCCAGCAGCCCCGCCGGACTAGCGGTCACAGATACGCAGTATTTT	CASSPAGLAVTDTQYF
TRBV5-3	-	TRBJ1-2	-	TGTGCCAGAAGCCTCTCCGAGGGCTATGGCTACACCTTC	CARSLSEGYGYTF
TRBV19	few	TRBJ2-7	-	TGTGCCAGTAGATACCACTCAGAGGACGAGCAGTACTTC	CASRYHSEDEQYF
TRBV5-1	-	TRBJ2-1	TRBD2	TGCGCCAGCAGCACGGGACTAGTTTACAATGAGCAGTTCTTC	CASSTGLVYNEQFF
TRBV7-6	-	TRBJ1-2	-	TGTGCCAGCACTAGTGGTCCACTGAACTATGGCTACACCTTC	CASTSGPLNYGYTF
TRBV9	-	TRBJ1-2	TRBD1	TGTGCCAGCAGCGGAGAGGGGTACAGGGGGAACAAGAACTATGGCTACACCTTC	CASSGEGYRGNKNYGYTF
TRBV6-1	-	TRBJ1-2	-	TGTGCCAGCAGTGAAGCGAAGACAGGTTCCTTCTATGGCTACACCTTC	CASSEAKTGSFYGYTF
TRBV9	-	TRBJ1-2	-	TGTGCCTCCCATGGGGGGTTTGGCTACACCTTC	CASHGGFGYTF
TRBV19	-	TRBJ1-2	TRBD1	TGTGCCAGTAGTACACCACGGACAGGGGGCGAAGGCTACACCTTC	CASSTPRTGGEGYTF
TRBV9	-	TRBJ2-5	-	TGTGCCAGCAGCGTAGCGGAGGGGGGGCCCGAAACCCAGTACTTC	CASSVAEGGPETQYF
TRBV29-1	-	TRBJ1-2	-	TGCAGCGTTGTGGAGGGCGGCCTTAACTATGGCTACACCTTC	CSVVEGGLNYGYTF
TRBV30	-	TRBJ2-4	TRBD2	TGTGCCTGGAGTCCCGGGGGGTGGAACATTCAGTACTTC	CAWSPGGWNIQYF
TRBV27	-	TRBJ1-2	-	TGTGCCAGCAGTATCTCCGGGAACTATGGCTACACCTTC	CASSISGNYGYTF
TRBV19	few	TRBJ1-1	TRBD1	TGTGCCAGTAGTATAGTGGGGACAGGGGAGCCTGAAGCTTTCTTT	CASSIVGTGEPEAFF
TRBV10-3	-	TRBJ1-4	-	TGTGCCATCAGTGAGTTCCAACAGGGATCCCCTAATGAAAAACTGTTTTTT	CAISEFQQGSPNEKLFF
TRBV7-2	-	TRBJ2-3	-	TGTGCCAGCAGCTTAGCGGGAGACCCTAGCACAGATACGCAGTATTTT	CASSLAGDPSTDTQYF
TRBV5-6	-	TRBJ2-7	-	TGTGCCAGCAGCTTGCAGGGGTTCAACGAGCAGTACTTC	CASSLQGFNEQYF
TRBV25-1	once	TRBJ2-5	-	TGTGCCAGCAGTGCTAGAGGGTGGGCTGAAGAGACCCAGTACTTC	CASSARGWAEETQYF
TRBV10-3	-	TRBJ1-2	TRBD1	TGTGCCATCAATAGCAGGGGGGCTGTGGAGGGCTACACCTTC	CAINSRGAVEGYTF
TRBV18	-	TRBJ2-2	TRBD1	TGTGCCAGCTCACCCCGACAGGGGGCGATCAACACCGGGGAGCTGTTTTTT	CASSPRQGAINTGELFF
TRBV13	-	TRBJ1-2	TRBD1	TGTGCCAGCGGAGGCGAGGGGGCAGCCTCTGGCTACACCTTC	CASGGEGAASGYTF
TRBV6-4	once	TRBJ2-1	TRBD2	TGTGCCAGCAGTGTACAGAGCGGGGGGGCGAGTGAGCAGTTCTTC	CASSVQSGGASEQFF
TRBV7-6	-	TRBJ2-5	-	TGTGCCAGCAGCACGCGGATTTTAGAGACCCAGTACTTC	CASSTRILETQYF
TRBV5-3	-	TRBJ1-4	-	TGTGCCAGAAGCCCGTGGGCTGTGGTGGGAGCCCGGGAAAAACTGTTTTTT	CARSPWAVVGAREKLFF
TRBV28	once	TRBJ2-7	TRBD1	TGTGCCAGCAGTACGACAGGGCCCTCCTACGAGCAGTACTTC	CASSTTGPSYEQYF
TRBV27	-	TRBJ2-1	-	TGTGCCAGCAGTTCCAGGGGATTCTCCTACAATGAGCAGTTCTTC	CASSSRGFSYNEQFF
TRBV5-1	-	TRBJ2-5	TRBD2	TGCGCCAGCAGCCCTAACCTCAGACTAGCTGGGGAGACCCAGTACTTC	CASSPNLRLAGETQYF
TRBV9	-	TRBJ2-5	TRBD2	TGTGCCAGCAGCTGGGCGGGGGGGGCTCAAGAGACCCAGTACTTC	CASSWAGGAQETQYF
TRBV13	once	TRBJ1-4	TRBD1	TGTGCCAGCAGCTTAGGCGGAGGGGGCGATGAAAAACTGTTTTTT	CASSLGGGGDEKLFF
TRBV19	-	TRBJ1-5	-	TGTGCCAGTCAGCGGGGGAATCTATATCAGCCCCAGCATTTT	CASQRGNLYQPQHF
TRBV6-1	-	TRBJ1-2	TRBD1	TGTGCCAGCAACCTACAGGGGAACTATGGCTACACCTTC	CASNLQGNYGYTF
TRBV27	-	TRBJ2-5	-	TGTGCCAGCAGTTTATTGGAGAGGGAGACCCAGTACTTC	CASSLLERETQYF